This TCR beta chain was profiled in a study of Ad26.COV2.S vaccination and SARS-CoV-2 variants. Study results and limitations: Reports say spike-specific CD8+ and CD4+ T cell responses covered substantial breadth after vaccination. Greater spike-specific TCR breadth was seen in vaccine recipients than in placebo recipients. Assessments of TCR breadth and depth may have underestimated the total T cell responses. Recipients of either vaccine or placebo displayed similar breadth of non-spike TCRs.

This CDR3 comprises 15 residues. CDR1 is SSHAT and CDR2 is FNYEAQ in the germline V gene (reference sequence). To note about this clone: Its antigen is unknown. One end of the junction does not line up with germline, which may come from a read error.

The repertoire was sequenced with immunoSEQ multiplex PCR; TCRdb's copy has only in-frame clones and lacks some. The sample lists just over 350,000 clones, about 90% occurring once. This sequence originates from a human donor who had recovered from COVID-19. The sample here was peripheral blood, taken after recovery from COVID-19. The rearrangement links TRBV7-7 to TRBJ2-5; the D is unclear. The CDR3, as DNA: TGTGCTAGCAGCTTAGGGTTCAGGTCCCAAGAGACCCAGTACTTC. Translated: CASSLGFRSQETQYF.